This T cell receptor (beta chain) originates from a study of blood T cell repertoires in COVID-19 (TCRdb year 2020). Study-level background: Collaborator samples came from the United States, Italy and Spain and covered acute and convalescent phases of COVID-19. The repertoires were released in a freely available public database intended as a resource for research on the immune response to SARS-CoV-2. Where available, HLA class I and class II types were taken from metadata supplied by the sample provider and were not determined by assay-based typing. Subjects who had been exposed to COVID-19, were actively infected with it, or had recovered from it provided the deeply sampled blood TCRbeta repertoires that made up the dataset. Samples came from the ongoing ImmuneRACE study (first 160 participants) plus 1,254 subjects from 6 global collaborators. Sample metadata almost always included a de-identified subject ID, COVID-19 status, age in years and sex. The material from the prospective study consisted of cDNA or gDNA derived from T cells, B-cell-depleted T cells, or PBMCs.

Participants in the prospective study were enrolled through a virtual design, were aged roughly 18 to 100 years, and lived in some 24 United States geographic areas. Cohort assignment in the prospective study relied on participant-reported clinical history from a screening survey and a study questionnaire. For ImmuneRACE Cohort 3, a participant was defined as recovered based on two consecutive negative NP/OP PCR tests, clearance by a healthcare professional, or resolution of symptoms. Each participant in the prospective study had whole blood, serum and a nasopharyngeal or oropharyngeal swab collected by mobile phlebotomists. Additional blood draws and questionnaires over an approximately 2-month period could optionally be provided by prospective study participants. Before DNA extraction, prospective study blood samples were shipped either frozen or at room temperature. Overall results and qualifications from the work: How much clinical and demographic metadata was included differed by source and by participant, and the metadata was provided uncurated.

Comment on this clone: What this receptor recognizes is not known. Base qualities are missing; no much larger clone stands one base away.

TCRbeta CDR3 regions were amplified from genomic DNA by means of the immunoSEQ Assay, a bias-controlled multiplex PCR. As for how the authors treated the data: The number of nucleated cells in each sample was estimated by amplification of reference gene primers within the assay. Sequence reads were collapsed and filtered to measure the absolute abundance of every unique TCRbeta CDR3 rearrangement. For each sample, productive Simpson clonality was calculated by taking the square root of Simpson's diversity index across productive rearrangements. TCRdb provides this immuneACCESS table in a form limited to in-frame rearrangements. Some clones are lacking; in checked studies, under half of them reflect an unresolved V gene, and why the rest are absent is not known. V and J calls and clone size follow that table, whereas D and trimming were derived from the DNA. The sample has more than 300,000 clones on record, approximately 89% of them singletons. Of the sample, roughly a tenth is held by the ten largest clones.

V gives up 0 bases and J gives up 6 bases, and the segment between their germline ends measures 12 bases. The germline V gene gives CDR1 as MNHEY and CDR2 as SVGEGT. The CDR3, from cysteine to phenylalanine, totals 15 residues. Kept here is only the CDR3 DNA, which spans 45 bases and is read in frame from base 1. Sequencing was done on a sample of PBMCs or T cells enriched from blood (not recorded which). The chain links TRBV6-2 or TRBV6-3 with TRBJ1-5; the D gene cannot be resolved reliably. The receptor was isolated from a woman in her 30s who had recovered from COVID-19. The CDR3 protein: CASSYSRGSGQPQHF. Here is the DNA: TGTGCCAGCAGTTACTCGAGAGGGTCGGGTCAGCCCCAGCATTTT.